This T cell receptor beta chain is from a study of response to subunit inactivated influenza vaccine. Study-wide findings and caveats: It was the authors' suggestion that each seasonal influenza vaccination recruits few new T cells.

The CDR3 contains 14 residues. V was trimmed by 3 bases and J by 8 bases, leaving 13 bases between them. This clonotype has only a few counts. Its antigen is not known. TCRdb analysed the RT-PCR reads with MiXCR anew, one entry per CDR3 protein. The table includes 500,000 to 600,000 distinct CDR3 sequences, approximately 12% detected once. V usage is TRBV12-3 or TRBV12-4 and J usage is TRBJ1-4; D is unresolved. This clonotype originated in a man aged 50 to 59 who received an inactivated influenza vaccine. This specimen was PBMCs from blood, taken on the day of vaccination. The CDR3 region has the DNA TGTGCCAGCAGTTTCTCGGGGTCAGGAGAAAAACTGTTTTTT. It translates to CASSFSGSGEKLFF.